These 7 T cell receptor beta chains were all obtained from the same sample, sequenced in a study of identifying expanded T cells in peripheral blood. Here immunoSEQ multiplex PCR was the method, and the copy in TCRdb shows in-frame clones only, minus some. The data hold over 75,000 clones, with 70% to 90% observed a single time. Sequencing was done on a sample of blood. Source of these receptors: a person aged 18 to 75 in good health.

V gene TRBV7-9 combines with J gene TRBJ2-1; 8 nucleotides match TRBD2. Germline CDR1 and CDR2: SEHNR and FQNEAQ (reference sequence). Trimming removed 3 bases from V and 2 bases from J; junction bases left unmatched: 9. The CDR3 totals 17 residues. As DNA, the CDR3 is TGTGCCAGCAGCTTCCGGCTGCGAGCGGGGGCCTACAATGAGCAGTTCTTC. Its protein product is CASSFRLRAGAYNEQFF.

This clone was seen a single time. The chain recombines TRBV7-3 with TRBJ2-2, with D perhaps matching TRBD2 (5 bases). CDR1 and CDR2 (germline): SGHTA, FQGTGA. The V gene lost 6 bases and the J gene lost 4 bases, with 9 bases spanning the gap. This CDR3 is 13 amino acids long. The CDR3 spells CASRASSTGELFF. Written as DNA, the CDR3 is TGTGCCAGCAGGGCTAGCAGCACCGGGGAGCTGTTTTTT.

The chain combines TRBV4-3 with TRBJ2-7; D ambiguous. The CDR3 is 14 residues long. Between the trimmed V and J ends, which lost 4 bases and 0 bases, there was a span of 10 bases. Germline V gene lookup returns CDR1 LGHNA and CDR2 YSLEER. The CDR3: CASSPHGLSYEQYF. CDR3 bases: TGCGCCAGCAGCCCACACGGGCTCTCCTACGAGCAGTACTTC.

The chain combines TRBV18 with TRBJ2-7, with D unresolved. Germline-derived CDR1 and CDR2 are KGHSH and LQKENI. There are 15 residues in the CDR3. The V end was cut by 6 bases, the J end by 7 bases, with 22 bases between. CDR3 DNA: TGTGCCAGCTCCCGCAACCTGGACCCTATGGCAGAGCAGTACTTC. Its protein product is CASSRNLDPMAEQYF.

The V call is TRBV7-8, the J call TRBJ1-1; the D is unclear. Germline CDR1 SGHVS, CDR2 FQNEAQ. Between the trimmed V and J ends, which lost 1 base and 3 bases, there was a span of 3 bases. This CDR3 is built from 12 residues. The CDR3 here is CASSLEDTEAFF. In DNA, the CDR3 is TGTGCCAGCAGCTTAGAGGACACTGAAGCTTTCTTT. Using reference TRBV7-8 and TRBJ1-1 for the parts outside the CDR3, the full variable domain is GAGVSQSPRYKVAKRGQDVALRCDPISGHVSLFWYQQALGQGPEFLTYFQNEAQLDKSGLPSDRFFAERPEGSVSTLKIQRTQQEDSAVYLCASSLEDTEAFFGQGTRLTVV.

The chain couples TRBV15 to TRBJ2-2; no firm D call. The CDR3 sequence is 13 residues long. In germline, CDR1 is LNHNV, CDR2 YYDKDF (reference sequence). The germline V and J ends were trimmed by 5 bases and 9 bases, with 13 bases remaining between them. DNA of the CDR3: TGTGCCACCAGCGCAGACGGTTACCGGGAGCTGTTTTTT. Its translation: CATSADGYRELFF.

This clone has only one observation. The chain links TRBV7-2 to TRBJ1-1; no firm D call. Germline V gene lookup returns CDR1 SGHTA and CDR2 FQGNSA. The CDR3 length is 15 residues. Trimming pared 3 bases from V and 0 bases from J, leaving 11 bases between. In nucleotides, the CDR3 is TGTGCCAGCAGCTTCTTGGACCGCGTGAACACTGAAGCTTTCTTT. Protein product: CASSFLDRVNTEAFF.